These 23 T cell receptor beta chains were sequenced from one sample in a study of blood T cell repertoires in COVID-19. Generated by immunoSEQ multiplex PCR, the TCRdb table keeps only in-frame clones and is missing some. The sample lists under 200,000 clones, roughly 83% seen once, with 10% to 15% in the top ten. Sequencing input: PBMCs or T cells enriched from blood (not recorded which). Every receptor here comes from a woman aged 60-75 years who had recovered from COVID-19.

J is TRBJ2-5 and V is TRBV18, with 7 bases aligning to TRBD1. V was pared by 4 bases and J by 2 bases, with 7 bases of the junction left unmatched. This CDR3 comprises 15 residues. The germline CDR1 and CDR2 sequences are KGHSH and LQKENI. DNA of the CDR3: TGTGCCAGCTCACGGGGCTCAGGGGGTCAAGAGACCCAGTACTTC. This translates into CASSRGSGGQETQYF.

V gene TRBV18 combines with J gene TRBJ2-2, with TRBD1 matching over 9 bases. The V gene's germline CDR1 is KGHSH and CDR2 LQKENI. This CDR3 contains 16 residues. V dropped 2 bases and J dropped 1; count of bases not matched to a gene: 2. This chain's CDR3 is CASSPSGQGNTGELFF. Here the CDR3 DNA reads TGTGCCAGCTCACCATCGGGACAGGGGAACACCGGGGAGCTGTTTTTT. The full variable domain, with the rest looked up from reference TRBV18 and TRBJ2-2, is NAGVMQNPRHLVRRRGQEARLRCSPMKGHSHVYWYRQLPEEGLKFMVYLQKENIIDESGMPKERFSAEFPKEGPSILRIQQVVRGDSAAYFCASSPSGQGNTGELFFGEGSRLTVL.

V gene TRBV9 combines with J gene TRBJ1-3, with D perhaps matching TRBD1 (5 bases). Per the germline V gene, CDR1 is SGDLS and CDR2 is YYNGEE. There are 16 residues in the CDR3. The ends were cut back, 0 bases at V and 3 bases at J, with 13 bases in the middle. The CDR3 region has the DNA TGTGCCAGCAGCGTAGCTACTGGGACTGGTGGAAACACCATATATTTT. It specifies CASSVATGTGGNTIYF.

The chain employs TRBV2 and TRBJ2-3; 8 bases line up with TRBD2. The germline V gene encodes CDR1 SNHLY and CDR2 FYNNEI. The CDR3 length is 15 residues. J lost 0 bases, V lost 7 bases, and 6 bases had no gene match. CDR3 protein: CASTRLASSTDTQYF. Here the CDR3 DNA reads TGTGCCAGCACCCGACTAGCGTCTAGCACAGATACGCAGTATTTT.

This clone was seen only once. This rearrangement joins TRBV9 to TRBJ2-1, with unresolved D. The CDR3 consists of 12 residues. The germline CDR1 and CDR2 sequences are SGDLS and YYNGEE. The DNA of the CDR3 is TGTGCAAGTAGTTTAACCGACAATGAGCAGTTCTTC. Its translation is CASSLTDNEQFF.

The chain couples TRBV27 to TRBJ1-2, with a tentative D call TRBD1 (5 bases). Germline V gene data show CDR1 as MNHEY and CDR2 as SMNVEV (reference sequence). With 5 bases removed from V and 3 bases from J, the gap between germline ends came to 13 bases. This CDR3 spans 14 amino acids. The CDR3 here is CASSRRVFDYGYTF. The CDR3 bases are TGTGCCAGCAGTCGCAGGGTTTTCGACTATGGCTACACCTTC.

This chain joins TRBV19 and TRBJ2-7, with D hard to call. The germline CDR1 and CDR2 sequences are LNHDA and SQIVND (reference sequence). V dropped 11 bases and J dropped 5 bases, with 13 bases sitting between them. The CDR3 length is 11 residues. CDR3 nucleotide sequence: TGTGCCTCAAAGAACCGGGACGAGCAGTACTTC. This sequence encodes CASKNRDEQYF.

The chain's CDR3 is CASSEGGGASTDTQYF. CDR3 sequence (DNA): TGTGCCAGCAGCGAGGGTGGGGGCGCTAGCACAGATACGCAGTATTTT. This rearrangement joins TRBV5-4 to TRBJ2-3; TRBD1 is a possible D gene (6 bases). Trimming took 4 bases from V and 0 from J, leaving 15 bases between them. Per the germline V gene, CDR1 is SGHNT and CDR2 is YYREEE (reference sequence). CDR3 length equals 16 residues.

This clone was detected once. This chain connects TRBV10-1 to TRBJ1-2, with 8 nucleotides matching TRBD1. Germline trimming cut 9 bases from V and 6 bases from J; bases unmatched to any gene: 12. The length of the CDR3 is 14 residues. The germline V gene has CDR1 WNHNN and CDR2 SYGVQD (reference sequence). CDR3 region: CARPIDRGLNGYTF. The CDR3 DNA reads as TGCGCCAGACCCATCGACAGGGGTTTAAATGGCTACACCTTC.

The rearrangement uses TRBV3-1 (or the pseudogene TRBV3-2) and TRBJ2-7; D is uncertain. This CDR3 contains 13 residues. V was pared by 4 bases and J by 5 bases, with 12 bases between. Germline V gives CDR1 LGHDT, CDR2 YNNKEL (reference sequence). CDR3 sequence reads: CASSPSTMNEQYF. The CDR3 DNA reads TGTGCCAGCAGCCCGAGCACCATGAACGAGCAGTACTTC.

This rearrangement joins TRBV18 to TRBJ1-3; a weak D match, TRBD1 (6 bases). Per the germline V gene, CDR1 is KGHSH and CDR2 is LQKENI. This CDR3 region has 15 residues. V was pared by 5 bases and J by 3 bases, with 14 bases between. The DNA of the CDR3 is TGTGCCAGCTCATCACGACAGGTTTTTGGAAACACCATATATTTT. Encoded protein: CASSSRQVFGNTIYF.

On this clone itself: In the same sample, other DNA sequences code for this CDR3. V is TRBV7-9 and J is TRBJ2-1; tentatively, D is TRBD2 (6 bases). Germline V gene lookup returns CDR1 SEHNR and CDR2 FQNEAQ (reference sequence). Between the trimmed V and J ends, which lost 3 bases and 9 bases, there was a span of 6 bases. This CDR3 is built from 11 residues. The CDR3 sequence is CASSLGGEQFF. CDR3 nucleotides: TGTGCCAGCAGCTTGGGAGGTGAGCAGTTCTTC.

This sequence joins TRBV4-2 and TRBJ2-1; D is undetermined. This CDR3 region has 15 residues. Trimming took 3 bases from V and 0 from J, leaving 9 bases between them. Germline V gene lookup returns CDR1 LGHNA and CDR2 YNFKEQ. CDR3 in amino acids: CASSQWANSYNEQFF. The CDR3 DNA reads TGTGCCAGCAGCCAGTGGGCGAACTCCTACAATGAGCAGTTCTTC.

The chain recombines TRBV19 with TRBJ2-3; a possible D gene is TRBD1 (5 bases). V gave up 10 bases and J gave up 0 bases, with 17 bases separating them. Per the germline V gene, CDR1 is LNHDA and CDR2 is SQIVND (reference sequence). CDR3 length equals 15 residues. The CDR3 loop reads CATKWGRSSTDTQYF. CDR3 nucleotide sequence: TGTGCCACTAAGTGGGGCAGGTCTAGCACAGATACGCAGTATTTT.

This chain uses TRBV6-4 with TRBJ2-7; D ambiguous. CDR3 length: 18 residues. Germline CDR1 MRHNA, CDR2 SNTAGT. Between the trimmed V and J ends, which lost 2 bases and 4 bases, there was a span of 24 bases. The CDR3 spells CASSDPWLGQEKWYEQYF. The CDR3 DNA follows: TGTGCCAGCAGTGACCCGTGGTTGGGCCAGGAAAAGTGGTACGAGCAGTACTTC.

V gene TRBV10-1 combines with J gene TRBJ2-3; the match to TRBD2 covers 11 bases. This CDR3 has 15 amino acids. The V segment lost 4 bases and the J segment 1 base; nucleotides outside the gene matches: 1. Germline V gene data show CDR1 as WNHNN and CDR2 as SYGVQD (reference sequence). CDR3 bases: TGCGCCAGCAGTGCACTAGCGGGAGGCACAGATACGCAGTATTTT. Amino acids: CASSALAGGTDTQYF.

The chain recombines TRBV30 with TRBJ1-6; no clear D. Germline-derived CDR1 and CDR2 are GTSNPN and SVGIG (reference sequence). V was trimmed by 6 bases and J by 10 bases, leaving 16 bases between them. The CDR3 covers 13 residues. The CDR3 loop is CACELAAGSPLHF. CDR3 bases: TGTGCCTGTGAACTGGCAGCAGGCTCACCCCTCCACTTT.

The J gene is TRBJ2-1, the V gene TRBV5-1; TRBD2 is a possible D gene (7 bases). V was pared by 2 bases and J by 4 bases, with 13 bases between. The CDR3 runs to 15 residues. Germline CDR1 is SGHRS and CDR2 is YFSETQ. CDR3 coding DNA: TGCGCCAGCAGCTTACGGGGGGCCGTTTACAATGAGCAGTTCTTC. Translation: CASSLRGAVYNEQFF.

The chain carries TRBV18 and TRBJ1-6, with 8 bases aligning to TRBD1. Germline V gives CDR1 KGHSH, CDR2 LQKENI. There are 15 residues in the CDR3. Unmatched junction bases numbered 8, after V lost 3 bases and J lost 10 bases. The CDR3 region is CASSPWTGKDSPLHF. DNA of the CDR3: TGTGCCAGCTCACCTTGGACAGGGAAGGACTCACCCCTCCACTTT.

This clone was seen more than once but under ten times. The gene calls are TRBV7-9 and TRBJ2-3; 8 nucleotides match TRBD2. V dropped 1 base and J dropped 4; count of bases not matched to a gene: 4. Germline V gene data show CDR1 as SEHNR and CDR2 as FQNEAQ (reference sequence). This CDR3 contains 15 residues. The chain's CDR3 is CASSLDGTRADTQYF. For the CDR3, the DNA is TGTGCCAGCAGCTTAGACGGGACTAGGGCAGATACGCAGTATTTT. Full variable domain (rest looked up from reference TRBV7-9 and TRBJ2-3): DTGVSQNPRHKITKRGQNVTFRCDPISEHNRLYWYRQTLGQGPEFLTYFQNEAQLEKSRLLSDRFSAERPKGSFSTLEIQRTEQGDSAMYLCASSLDGTRADTQYFGPGTRLTVL.

This chain links TRBV2 with TRBJ2-1; maybe TRBD2 (6 bases). The CDR3 covers 13 residues. The germline V and J ends were trimmed by 8 bases and 7 bases, with 15 bases remaining between them. Germline lookup yields CDR1 SNHLY and CDR2 FYNNEI. The CDR3 loop reads CASRGTAGNEQFF. The CDR3 nucleotides are TGTGCCAGCCGAGGGACTGCGGGGAATGAGCAGTTCTTC.

This chain uses TRBV29-1 with TRBJ1-1, with 7 nucleotides matching TRBD1. Germline V gene lookup returns CDR1 SQVTM and CDR2 ANQGSEA. The CDR3 spans 12 residues. The ends lost 7 bases at V and 3 bases at J; junction bases unmatched: 5. This CDR3 reads CSAGQVDTEAFF. DNA for the CDR3: TGCAGCGCCGGACAGGTGGACACTGAAGCTTTCTTT.

The genes are TRBV5-1 and TRBJ1-4, with a weak D call TRBD1 (6 bases). V gave up 4 bases and J gave up 6 bases, with 19 bases separating them. Germline CDR1 and CDR2: SGHRS and YFSETQ. The CDR3 is 16 amino acids. The DNA for the CDR3 is TGCGCCAGCAGCCCCGGACAGCTCGGGATGGATGAAAAACTGTTTTTT. Residues: CASSPGQLGMDEKLFF.